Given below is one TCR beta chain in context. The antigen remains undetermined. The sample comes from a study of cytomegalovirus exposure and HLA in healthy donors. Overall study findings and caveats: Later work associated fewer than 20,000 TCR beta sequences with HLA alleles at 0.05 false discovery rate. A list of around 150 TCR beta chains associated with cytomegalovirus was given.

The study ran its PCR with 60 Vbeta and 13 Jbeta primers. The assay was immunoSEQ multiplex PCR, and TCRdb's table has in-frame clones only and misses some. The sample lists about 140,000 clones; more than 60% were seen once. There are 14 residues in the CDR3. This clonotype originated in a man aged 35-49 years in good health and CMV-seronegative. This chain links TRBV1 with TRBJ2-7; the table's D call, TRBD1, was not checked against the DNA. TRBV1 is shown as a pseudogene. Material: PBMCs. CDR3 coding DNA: TGCACCAGCAGCCACTGGACAGGGGTTGGCGAGCAGTACTTC. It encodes CTSSHWTGVGEQYF.